These 9 T cell receptor beta chains came from one sample sequenced in a study of shared clonotypes between healthy human individuals (dated by TCRdb to the early 2020s). Libraries came from the immunoSEQ multiplex PCR assay. TCRdb mirrors the immuneACCESS table, restricted to in-frame sequences. Some clones are absent from its copies; in checked studies, under half trace to an unresolved V gene, and the reason for the others is unknown. Here the sample has 600,000 to 700,000 clones; around four fifths occur a single time. In total, the top ten clones hold around 2% of the sample. The sample was memory CD4+ T cells sorted from blood. Taken with the paper, the label for cell subset or site translates to: CD45RA-negative fraction. The source is a woman aged 30 to 39 in good health.

The chain has TRBV4-1 and TRBJ1-2, with D maybe TRBD1 (5 bases). Trimming stripped 1 base from V and 5 bases from J, with 14 bases between. The CDR3 covers 15 residues. Germline CDR1 reads MGHRA; CDR2 reads YSYEKL. The CDR3, as DNA: TGCGCCAGCAGCCAAGTTGAGGGAAGGGGATATGGCTACACCTTC. This encodes CASSQVEGRGYGYTF.

The chain carries TRBV19 and TRBJ2-1; D is unresolved. The V gene lost 6 bases and the J gene lost 0 bases, with 12 bases spanning the gap. Germline V gives CDR1 LNHDA, CDR2 SQIVND (reference sequence). CDR3 length: 15 residues. CDR3 nucleotide sequence: TGTGCCAGTAGCCGGTCTACCATCTCCTACAATGAGCAGTTCTTC. As protein: CASSRSTISYNEQFF.

In this sample, this clone turned up a few times. The chain joins TRBV6-6 to TRBJ2-3; D gene uncertain. The CDR3 totals 11 residues. V lost 8 bases and J 5 bases, leaving 8 bases between the germline ends. CDR1 is MNHNY, CDR2 SVGAGI, per germline (reference sequence). Written as DNA, the CDR3 is TGTGCCAGCCTCCAGCTAGATACGCAGTATTTT. This codes for CASLQLDTQYF.

This clone has more than one count but fewer than ten. The rearrangement links TRBV28 to TRBJ1-2; 8 bases are a match to TRBD1. The CDR3 contains 14 residues. Unmatched junction bases numbered 7, after V lost 5 bases and J lost 5 bases. Germline assignment: CDR1 MDHEN and CDR2 SYDVKM. The CDR3 bases are TGTGCCAGCAGTCCGCCAGGGGGCCCGTATGGCTACACCTTC. It encodes CASSPPGGPYGYTF.

This clone was seen a single time. This rearrangement joins TRBV4-2 to TRBJ2-1; 7 nucleotides agree with TRBD2. After removal of 0 bases from V and 7 bases from J, the junction contained 9 bases not matched to a gene. Germline CDR1 and CDR2: LGHNA and YNFKEQ. CDR3 size: 16 residues. In DNA, the CDR3 is TGTGCCAGCAGCCAAGAAAGGGGCGGGAGTGCAAATGAGCAGTTCTTC. Amino acid sequence: CASSQERGGSANEQFF.

This chain connects TRBV5-1 to TRBJ2-2; D is unclear. V lost 1 base and J lost 6, with 10 bases in between. Germline V CDR1 and CDR2: SGHRS, YFSETQ. The CDR3 contains 14 residues. CDR3 DNA sequence: TGCGCCAGCAGCTTGACATCCCCCCCCGGGGAGCTGTTTTTT. This sequence encodes CASSLTSPPGELFF.

The rearrangement links TRBV9 to TRBJ2-1, with TRBD2 matching over 14 bases. Per germline, CDR1 SGDLS and CDR2 YYNGEE. The CDR3 consists of 16 residues. Losses at the gene ends were 3 bases for V and 2 bases for J; bases not matched to a gene: 1. Written as DNA, the CDR3 is TGTGCCAGCAGCGAGACTAGCGGGAGGGCCTACAATGAGCAGTTCTTC. Its translation: CASSETSGRAYNEQFF.

The V gene is TRBV2, the J gene TRBJ2-1; 7 bases line up with TRBD2. Per the germline V gene, CDR1 is SNHLY and CDR2 is FYNNEI. The V gene end was trimmed by 6 bases and the J gene end by 8 bases; junction bases not matched to a gene: 10. This CDR3 is 14 amino acids long. This CDR3 is CASRASSGPDEQFF. The CDR3 nucleotides are TGTGCCAGCAGAGCGTCTAGCGGCCCGGATGAGCAGTTCTTC.

The chain employs TRBV28 and TRBJ1-5; D gene uncertain. Germline CDR1 MDHEN, CDR2 SYDVKM. The CDR3 is made up of 13 amino acids. Trimming shortened V by 7 bases and J by 4 bases, and 11 bases separated the two germline ends. This chain's CDR3 is CASIGYGNQPQHF. The CDR3 DNA is TGTGCCAGCATAGGGTACGGTAATCAGCCCCAGCATTTT.